A single count supports the clone carrying this T cell receptor (beta chain). Its target is unknown. Germline-derived CDR1 and CDR2 are ENHRY and SYGVKD. With V trimmed by 3 bases and J by 1 base, 6 bases remained unmatched. The CDR3 is 16 amino acids. This entry comes from a study of blood T cells in healthy people across ages. Study-wide points: Naive T cell percentage by flow cytometry tracked strongly with beta diversity. Donors of long life had a larger count of naive CD4+ cells and greater diversity than aged donors. Without sorted subsets, naive and antigen-experienced compartments could not be conclusively compared.

Primed by a sample-barcoded 5' primer and a J-beta primer mix, a second PCR proceeded for roughly 6 to 12 cycles. Researchers report that a template-switch adaptor with 12 random nucleotides tagged each cDNA molecule. MiXCR, run by TCRdb on the 5' RACE reads, gives a single entry per CDR3 protein. The repertoire holds about a million distinct CDR3 sequences, with more than 30% as singletons. The V and J genes are TRBV10-3 and TRBJ2-5; TRBD1 matches at 9 bases. The sample was blood. The TCR was taken from a man in his late teens or twenties in good health. As DNA, the CDR3 is TGTGCCATCAGTGATACGGACAGGGGAGGCCAAGAGACCCAGTACTTC. It specifies CAISDTDRGGQETQYF.